A single sample gave rise to the 2 T cell receptor beta chains below, sequenced in a study of monozygotic twins with cystic fibrosis. Assay used: immunoSEQ multiplex PCR; TCRdb lists only in-frame clones, some missing. Counted here are approximately 13,000 clones, 80% to 95% occurring once; the ten biggest clones make up 9.3%. The sample was blood. These receptors originate from a girl aged 2 to 10 with cystic fibrosis.

This rearrangement joins TRBV2 to TRBJ2-7; 8 nucleotides agree with TRBD2. The length of the CDR3 is 13 residues. CDR1 and CDR2 from the germline V gene are SNHLY and FYNNEI. V shed 6 bases and J 4 bases; nucleotides not matched to a gene: 5. CDR3 nucleotide sequence: TGTGCCAGCAGGACCCGGGGGGGTTACGAGCAGTACTTC. Translated, it gives CASRTRGGYEQYF.

The V gene is TRBV5-1, the J gene TRBJ1-1, with TRBD1 matching over 10 bases. The CDR3 is 17 residues long. V shed 4 bases and J 0 bases; nucleotides not matched to a gene: 9. Germline CDR1 reads SGHRS; CDR2 reads YFSETQ. Here the CDR3 reads CASSAWGTGDLNTEAFF. The DNA of the CDR3 is TGCGCCAGCAGCGCCTGGGGGACAGGGGACCTGAACACTGAAGCTTTCTTT.